These 26 T cell receptor beta chains originate from one sample sequenced in a study of cytomegalovirus exposure and HLA in healthy donors. PCR involved 60 Vbeta and 13 Jbeta primers. Profiled with immunoSEQ multiplex PCR; TCRdb holds only in-frame clones, not every one. This sample lists 65,000 to 80,000 clones; its ten largest clones have around 7.2%. Sample: PBMCs. These receptors all stem from a female donor in good health and CMV-seropositive.

The V gene is TRBV19, the J gene TRBJ2-3; TRBD2 matches at 7 bases. This CDR3 contains 15 residues. Germline V lookup: CDR1 LNHDA, CDR2 SQIVND (reference sequence). The J segment lost 5 bases and the V segment lost 5 bases, leaving 10 bases of the junction unmatched. CDR3 region: CASSESGKRVDTQYF. The DNA of the CDR3 is TGTGCCAGTAGTGAAAGCGGGAAAAGGGTAGATACGCAGTATTTT. The full variable domain, in which reference TRBV19 and TRBJ2-3 provide the parts outside the CDR3, is DGGITQSPKYLFRKEGQNVTLSCEQNLNHDAMYWYRQDPGQGLRLIYYSQIVNDFQKGDIAEGYSVSREKKESFPLTVTSAQKNPTAFYLCASSESGKRVDTQYFGPGTRLTVL.

The chain uses TRBV30 and TRBJ2-3; TRBD1 matches 10 bases. This CDR3 contains 15 residues. Germline CDR1 GTSNPN, CDR2 SVGIG (reference sequence). Germline trimming cut 4 bases from V and 0 bases from J; bases unmatched to any gene: 4. CDR3 nucleotide sequence: TGTGCCTGGACTAGACAGGGGGCGAGCACAGATACGCAGTATTTT. It specifies CAWTRQGASTDTQYF.

This chain uses TRBV7-8 with TRBJ2-5, with 9 bases aligning to TRBD1. The CDR3 totals 18 residues. The germline CDR1 and CDR2 sequences are SGHVS and FQNEAQ. V lost 2 bases and J lost 4; bases outside the gene matches: 14. The CDR3 is CASSLRPGTGSLGETQYF. The DNA for the CDR3 is TGTGCCAGCAGCTTAAGGCCGGGGACAGGGTCTCTAGGAGAGACCCAGTACTTC.

The V gene is TRBV5-6, the J gene TRBJ2-3, with 12 bases that match TRBD2. Trimming took 1 base from V and 2 from J; bases not matched to a gene: 11. Germline V lookup: CDR1 SGHDT, CDR2 YYEEEE. The CDR3 is 19 amino acids. The CDR3 loop reads CASSLHPGLAGYYTDTQYF. CDR3 bases: TGTGCCAGCAGCTTGCATCCGGGACTAGCGGGCTACTACACAGATACGCAGTATTTT.

This chain joins TRBV6-5 and TRBJ2-1; the match to TRBD1 covers 7 bases. The CDR3 covers 13 residues. Germline trimming cut 9 bases from V and 3 bases from J; bases unmatched to any gene: 5. The germline V gene encodes CDR1 MNHEY and CDR2 SVGAGI. The CDR3 sequence: CASRQGNYNEQFF. The CDR3 DNA reads as TGTGCCAGTCGACAGGGAAACTACAATGAGCAGTTCTTC.

The chain couples TRBV6-1 to TRBJ2-1; D is undetermined. Looked up from germline, CDR1 is MNHNS and CDR2 is SASEGT. Between the trimmed V and J ends, which lost 8 bases and 0 bases, there was a span of 11 bases. This CDR3 has 14 amino acids. The DNA of the CDR3 is TGTGCCAGCGATACGGGTAGCTCCTACAATGAGCAGTTCTTC. Translating it yields CASDTGSSYNEQFF.

J is TRBJ2-1 and V is TRBV5-1; possibly TRBD2 for D (5 bases). Trimming pared 3 bases from V and 0 bases from J, leaving 13 bases between. This CDR3 has 16 residues. Germline V gene data show CDR1 as SGHRS and CDR2 as YFSETQ. The CDR3 bases are TGCGCCAGCAGCTCTTCTGTAGCGAGCTCCTACAATGAGCAGTTCTTC. Translated: CASSSSVASSYNEQFF.

J is TRBJ2-1 and V is TRBV6-5, with D possibly being TRBD1 (5 bases). Looked up from germline, CDR1 is MNHEY and CDR2 is SVGAGI. This CDR3 spans 14 amino acids. The V and J ends lost 6 bases and 2 bases respectively, with 11 bases between them. The CDR3 reads CASRPGWTYNEQFF. CDR3 in DNA: TGTGCCAGCAGACCAGGGTGGACCTACAATGAGCAGTTCTTC.

V gene TRBV28 combines with J gene TRBJ2-7; 11 nucleotides align to TRBD2. J was trimmed by 1 base and V by 6 bases; bases with no gene match: 8. In germline, CDR1 is MDHEN, CDR2 SYDVKM. This CDR3 has 16 amino acids. The CDR3 DNA reads TGTGCCAGCAGCTCCCCAGGGACTAGCGGTTCCTACGAGCAGTACTTC. Protein product: CASSSPGTSGSYEQYF.

This CDR3 is CASSFNPGQFTGELFF. The CDR3 DNA reads TGTGCCAGCAGTTTCAACCCCGGACAGTTCACCGGGGAGCTGTTTTTT. The V and J genes are TRBV27 and TRBJ2-2; possibly TRBD1 for D (6 bases). Trimming pared 3 bases from V and 4 bases from J, leaving 15 bases between. The CDR3 is made up of 16 amino acids. Germline loops: CDR1 MNHEY, CDR2 SMNVEV (reference sequence).

This chain connects TRBV4-3 to TRBJ2-3; maybe TRBD1 (5 bases). The germline gives CDR1 LGHNA, CDR2 YSLEER. Trimming removed 0 bases at V and 0 bases at J, with 7 bases between. The CDR3 totals 15 residues. The CDR3 loop is CASSQDRASTDTQYF. The CDR3 nucleotides are TGCGCCAGCAGCCAAGACAGGGCGAGCACAGATACGCAGTATTTT.

CDR3 sequence reads: CASSPNAGATETQYF. The CDR3 nucleotides are TGTGCCAGCTCACCAAACGCGGGGGCCACCGAGACCCAGTACTTC. The chain combines TRBV18 with TRBJ2-5; possibly TRBD2 for D (7 bases). V was clipped by 2 bases and J by 5 bases, with 15 bases between them. Per germline, CDR1 KGHSH and CDR2 LQKENI. The CDR3 is made up of 15 amino acids.

The V gene is TRBV2, the J gene TRBJ1-5, with 7 positions matching TRBD1. The length of the CDR3 is 14 residues. V shed 7 bases, J shed 0 bases, and the junction held 3 bases outside the gene matches. Germline CDR1 is SNHLY and CDR2 is FYNNEI. This CDR3 is CASKGQNSNQPQHF. CDR3 DNA: TGTGCCAGCAAGGGACAGAATAGCAATCAGCCCCAGCATTTT.

The chain has TRBV5-6 and TRBJ1-2; TRBD1 aligns across 10 bases. The CDR3 contains 14 residues. V was pared by 5 bases and J by 2 bases, with 3 bases of the junction left unmatched. Germline assignment: CDR1 SGHDT and CDR2 YYEEEE. CDR3 in amino acids: CASSADRGNYGYTF. CDR3 in DNA: TGTGCCAGCAGTGCGGACAGGGGGAACTATGGCTACACCTTC.

This chain links TRBV30 with TRBJ2-3; 7 bases align to TRBD1. V lost 2 bases and J lost 2; bases outside the gene matches: 4. The germline V gene encodes CDR1 GTSNPN and CDR2 SVGIG (reference sequence). The CDR3 loop spans 14 amino acids. This CDR3 reads CAWSRDSYTDTQYF. The CDR3 DNA follows: TGTGCCTGGAGTAGGGACAGTTACACAGATACGCAGTATTTT.

The chain joins TRBV28 to TRBJ2-2; 7 nucleotides align to TRBD1. V shed 2 bases, J shed 6 bases, and the junction held 9 bases outside the gene matches. There are 16 residues in the CDR3. The germline V gene has CDR1 MDHEN and CDR2 SYDVKM. DNA of the CDR3: TGTGCCAGCAGTTTAAAAAGGGGGCGTGTTGCCGGGGAGCTGTTTTTT. The encoded protein is CASSLKRGRVAGELFF.

The chain carries TRBV30 and TRBJ2-5; TRBD1 agrees at 12 bases. V shed 2 bases and J 4 bases; nucleotides not matched to a gene: 5. The CDR3 length is 15 residues. Germline V gives CDR1 GTSNPN, CDR2 SVGIG (reference sequence). CDR3 amino acids: CAWSTGTGGSETQYF. CDR3 sequence (DNA): TGTGCCTGGAGTACCGGGACAGGGGGCTCAGAGACCCAGTACTTC.

The chain joins TRBV5-4 to TRBJ1-3; tentatively, D is TRBD1 (5 bases). Germline CDR1 is SGHNT and CDR2 is YYREEE (reference sequence). This CDR3 spans 15 amino acids. V was cut by 0 bases and J by 1 base, with 8 bases left in between. The CDR3 loop reads CASSLGGLSGNTIYF. For the CDR3, the DNA is TGTGCCAGCAGCTTGGGGGGCCTTTCTGGAAACACCATATATTTT.

The chain links TRBV6-1 to TRBJ1-1; perhaps TRBD1 as D (6 bases). CDR1 is MNHNS, CDR2 SASEGT, per germline. V was clipped by 8 bases and J by 4 bases, with 14 bases between them. The CDR3 sequence is 13 residues long. The CDR3 region is CASLPGGGTEAFF. The CDR3 DNA reads as TGTGCCAGCCTTCCGGGGGGCGGCACTGAAGCTTTCTTT.

This chain uses TRBV4-1 with TRBJ2-1, with 9 bases that match TRBD1. The CDR3 loop spans 16 amino acids. The ends lost 3 bases at V and 4 bases at J; junction bases unmatched: 7. In germline, CDR1 is MGHRA, CDR2 YSYEKL. CDR3 region: CASSHLLGQGYNEQFF. Here the CDR3 DNA reads TGCGCCAGCAGCCACCTCTTGGGACAGGGTTACAATGAGCAGTTCTTC.

The chain couples TRBV7-2 to TRBJ2-5; 15 bases fit TRBD2. Germline CDR1 reads SGHTA; CDR2 reads FQGNSA. V was clipped by 4 bases and J by 6 bases; unmatched bases: 9. CDR3 size: 17 residues. The DNA for the CDR3 is TGTGCCAGCAGCTCGGTTGCCGGGACTAGCGGGGGGAAGACCCAGTACTTC. Amino acid sequence: CASSSVAGTSGGKTQYF. The full variable domain, with the rest looked up from reference TRBV7-2 and TRBJ2-5, is GAGVSQSPSNKVTEKGKDVELRCDPISGHTALYWYRQSLGQGLEFLIYFQGNSAPDKSGLPSDRFSAERTGGSVSTLTIQRTQQEDSAVYLCASSSVAGTSGGKTQYFGPGTRLLVL.

The V and J genes are TRBV6-5 and TRBJ1-2; no clear D. The CDR3 length is 12 residues. Germline lookup yields CDR1 MNHEY and CDR2 SVGAGI. V was cut by 6 bases and J by 4 bases, with 9 bases left in between. For the CDR3, the DNA is TGTGCCAGCAGACTAGATGGCTATGGCTACACCTTC. Translated, it gives CASRLDGYGYTF.

The CDR3 nucleotides read TGTGCCAGCAGCGGTAGCAGGGGCTCCTCCTACGAGCAGTACTTC. Translated: CASSGSRGSSYEQYF. The chain has TRBV11-3 and TRBJ2-7, with D possibly TRBD1 on 6 matching bases. This CDR3 has 15 amino acids. V shed 5 bases and J shed 0 bases, with 14 bases lying between them. Germline V gene sequence: CDR1 SGHNT, CDR2 YENEEA.

This chain joins TRBV30 and TRBJ1-3; D is unresolved. The germline V and J ends were trimmed by 3 bases and 1 base, with 7 bases remaining between them. Germline V gene data show CDR1 as GTSNPN and CDR2 as SVGIG (reference sequence). The CDR3 runs 13 residues. CDR3 in amino acids: CAWRTSSGNTIYF. The CDR3 region has the DNA TGTGCCTGGAGGACATCTTCTGGAAACACCATATATTTT. Filled out from reference TRBV30 and TRBJ1-3, the complete variable domain reads SQTIHQWPATLVQPVGSPLSLECTVEGTSNPNLYWYRQAAGRGLQLLFYSVGIGQISSEVPQNLSASRPQDRQFILSSKKLLLSDSGFYLCAWRTSSGNTIYFGEGSWLTVV.

The chain recombines TRBV15 with TRBJ2-3; D is unresolved. CDR3 length equals 15 residues. Deletions cut 4 bases from V and 0 bases from J, with 11 bases between. Per the germline V gene, CDR1 is LNHNV and CDR2 is YYDKDF (reference sequence). The CDR3 protein is CATSKLSFSTDTQYF. In DNA form, the CDR3 reads TGTGCCACCAGCAAACTTAGCTTTAGCACAGATACGCAGTATTTT.

The chain has TRBV5-1 and TRBJ1-1; maybe TRBD1 (5 bases). The CDR3 covers 14 residues. V lost 4 bases to trimming and J lost 4 bases, with 14 bases between them. Germline V CDR1 and CDR2: SGHRS, YFSETQ. The CDR3: CASSPQLTGTEAFF. CDR3 nucleotide sequence: TGCGCCAGCAGCCCCCAGCTAACAGGCACTGAAGCTTTCTTT.